This T cell receptor (beta chain) was obtained from a study of cytomegalovirus exposure and HLA in healthy donors. Looking at the study overall: Both the approximately 120 validation repertoires and the approximately 620 first-cohort repertoires used the same platform, as reported by a later analysis.

The donors were part of the approximately 120-subject validation cohort, which stood apart from the approximately 670-subject first cohort. CDR3 length: 16 amino acids. The ends were cut back, 1 base at V and 0 bases at J, with 7 bases in the middle. The V gene's germline CDR1 is SGHTA and CDR2 FQGTGA. Comment on this clone: Antigen: not known.

Sequencing used immunoSEQ multiplex PCR; TCRdb keeps in-frame clones, though not all of them. The sample has 250,000 to 300,000 clones; roughly 89% are singletons. Points from the study as a whole: There were some public TCRs occurring in many donors, but most TCR sequences were rare. Associated with cytomegalovirus, according to the listing, were 150 to 200 TCR beta chains.

V usage is TRBV7-3 and J usage is TRBJ2-6; possibly TRBD1 for D (5 bases). This clonotype was obtained from a young woman in good health and CMV-seronegative. Sequencing used PBMCs. CDR3 DNA: TGTGCCAGCAGCTTAAAGGGGTCCTCTGGGGCCAACGTCCTGACTTTC. This encodes CASSLKGSSGANVLTF.